This T cell receptor beta chain was captured in a study of cytomegalovirus exposure and HLA in healthy donors. Whole-study findings and limits: Per a prior analysis, the majority of TCR beta V segments were productive roughly 87% or roughly 30% of the time.

A word on this clone: The antigen is not known.

The PCR used 60 Vbeta and 13 Jbeta primers. Profiling relied on immunoSEQ multiplex PCR, and the TCRdb table lists in-frame clones only, not all of them. The sample includes around 150,000 clones, about 80% of them seen just once. CDR3 length: 13 residues. Germline CDR1 is SGHTA and CDR2 is FQGNSA. The ends were cut back, 6 bases at V and 9 bases at J, with 15 bases in the middle. Sequencing was carried out using PBMCs. The chain couples TRBV7-2 to TRBJ1-5; D may be TRBD1 (6 bases). This clonotype was sampled from a man in his late teens or twenties in good health and CMV-seropositive. CDR3 coding DNA: TGTGCCAGCAGTCCGACAGGTTACTCGCCCCAGCATTTT. This encodes CASSPTGYSPQHF.